This entry lists 2 T cell receptor beta chains sequenced from one sample in a study of OX40 agonist ivuxolimab in advanced cancers. TCRdb's table, derived via immunoSEQ multiplex PCR, lists solely in-frame clones and lacks some. The sample has about 53,000 clones, approximately 88% seen once. This sample comprised CD4+ or CD8+ T cells sorted from blood, obtained in a trial of the OX40 agonist ivuxolimab. Receptors originate from an adult with an advanced solid tumor such as melanoma, head and neck, liver or kidney cancer.

The gene calls are TRBV19 and TRBJ2-1, with 10 bases that match TRBD1. Germline lookup yields CDR1 LNHDA and CDR2 SQIVND (reference sequence). The V segment lost 5 bases and the J segment 4 bases; nucleotides outside the gene matches: 8. The CDR3 contains 16 residues. The CDR3 spells CASSHPGTGAYNEQFF. The CDR3 DNA reads TGTGCCAGTAGTCACCCCGGGACAGGGGCTTACAATGAGCAGTTCTTC. The variable domain in full, completed from reference TRBV19 and TRBJ2-1, reads DGGITQSPKYLFRKEGQNVTLSCEQNLNHDAMYWYRQDPGQGLRLIYYSQIVNDFQKGDIAEGYSVSREKKESFPLTVTSAQKNPTAFYLCASSHPGTGAYNEQFFGPGTRLTVL.

The genes are TRBV11-3 and TRBJ2-7; D is undetermined. The CDR3 sequence is 18 residues long. Trimming stripped 5 bases from V and 2 bases from J, with 25 bases between. Germline values: CDR1 SGHNT, CDR2 YENEEA. The CDR3 region has the DNA TGTGCCAGCAGCAAAAACCCCCCCGGGTCAGCGAACACCTACGAGCAGTACTTC. This encodes CASSKNPPGSANTYEQYF. The variable domain in full, with the rest retrieved from reference TRBV11-3 and TRBJ2-7, is EAGVVQSPRYKIIEKKQPVAFWCNPISGHNTLYWYLQNLGQGPELLIRYENEEAVDDSQLPKDRFSAERLKGVDSTLKIQPAELGDSAVYLCASSKNPPGSANTYEQYFGPGTRLTVT.